The sequence of this T cell receptor beta chain was determined in a study of metastatic and nonmetastatic thyroid tumors. Patients were all untreated before their thyroid surgery. Study observations and caveats: When malignant thyroid tumors were compared with benign nodules, TCR beta diversity was reportedly significantly higher in the malignant tumors. This held in both blood and tumor samples.

This clone was detected many times. Its cognate antigen is unknown. Original methodology: Researchers built a distant-metastasis classifier for papillary thyroid cancer that drew on CDR3 differences across clinicopathological groups. TCRdb redid the clone calls on the PCR reads using MiXCR. These V and J calls rely on TCRdb rather than the paper's analysis. The data contain around 64,000 clones, approximately 4.1% of them singletons. Germline trimming cut 6 bases from V and 4 bases from J; bases unmatched to any gene: 6. Per germline, CDR1 SNHLY and CDR2 FYNNEI. The CDR3 spans 14 residues. The chain is built from TRBV2 and TRBJ2-7, with TRBD1 identical over 10 bases. The sequence came from a female donor with papillary thyroid cancer or a benign thyroid nodule (not recorded which). Some clones in this sample may be carry-over from other donors' samples. Sequencing was performed on blood. CDR3 amino acids: CASRDPGQGYEQYF. The CDR3 DNA reads as TGTGCCAGCAGGGACCCGGGACAGGGGTACGAGCAGTACTTC.